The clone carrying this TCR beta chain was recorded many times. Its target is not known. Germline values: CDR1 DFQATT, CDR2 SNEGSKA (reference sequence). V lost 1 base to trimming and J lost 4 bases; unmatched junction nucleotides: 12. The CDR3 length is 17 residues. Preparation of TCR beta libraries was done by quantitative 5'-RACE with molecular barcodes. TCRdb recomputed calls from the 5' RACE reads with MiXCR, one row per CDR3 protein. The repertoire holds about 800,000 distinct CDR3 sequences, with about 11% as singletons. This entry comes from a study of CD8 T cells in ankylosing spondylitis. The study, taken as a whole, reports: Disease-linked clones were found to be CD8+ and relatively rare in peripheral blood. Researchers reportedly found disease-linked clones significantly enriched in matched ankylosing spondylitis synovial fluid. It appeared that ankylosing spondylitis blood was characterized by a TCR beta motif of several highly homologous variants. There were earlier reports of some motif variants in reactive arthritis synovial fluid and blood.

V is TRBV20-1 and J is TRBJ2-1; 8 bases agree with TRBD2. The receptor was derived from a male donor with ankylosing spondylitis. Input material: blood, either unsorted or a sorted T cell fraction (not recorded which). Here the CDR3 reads CSARGENSGVNYNEQFF. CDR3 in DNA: TGCAGTGCTAGAGGGGAGAATAGCGGGGTTAATTACAATGAGCAGTTCTTC.